The rows below give T cell receptor beta chains drawn from one sample of a study of beta chain features in type 1 diabetes. Some clones are missing from TCRdb's copy, which holds only in-frame ones; the method was immunoSEQ multiplex PCR. In the table there are approximately 140,000 clones, roughly 10% of which are singletons. Sequencing was carried out using central memory CD4+ T cells from blood. Receptors were obtained from a man aged 25 to 40 with type 1 diabetes. Each CDR3 is given with its conserved first and last residue. D genes are given only for firm matches.

v_call,j_call,d_call,cdr3_aa
TRBV13,TRBJ2-7,-,CASSLERGPYEQYF
TRBV30,TRBJ1-2,-,CAWVAAGASTNYGYTF
TRBV18,TRBJ2-5,-,CASSPRAQETQYF
TRBV28,TRBJ2-7,-,CASSLRHEQYF
TRBV7-8,TRBJ2-7,-,CASSLNRVYEQYF
TRBV11-2,TRBJ2-5,-,CASSFAGLETQYF
TRBV14,TRBJ2-3,-,CASSQVGPDTQYF
TRBV4-3,TRBJ2-7,-,CASSHSGASEQYF
TRBV7-8,TRBJ2-1,TRBD1,CASSRDPGTVNEQFF
TRBV4-3,TRBJ1-6,-,CASSQDPLSSYNSPLHF
TRBV29-1,TRBJ2-7,-,CSVDAGTYYEQYF
TRBV10-3,TRBJ1-1,-,CAISETGINTEAFF
TRBV7-2,TRBJ2-1,-,CASSSGNRWDEQFF
TRBV5-1,TRBJ2-1,TRBD2,CASSSLAGDYNEQFF
TRBV5-4,TRBJ2-3,TRBD1,CASSLGQGGTDTQYF
TRBV6-1,TRBJ2-3,TRBD2,CASSEQGGTDTQYF
TRBV7-9,TRBJ1-1,-,CASSFRNTEAFF
TRBV30,TRBJ2-7,TRBD1,CAWSADRVSYEQYF
TRBV2,TRBJ1-2,-,CASSTGTYGYTF
TRBV6-4,-,-,CASSGQHEQYF
TRBV6-5,TRBJ2-4,-,CAISDGPVGGNIQYF
TRBV2,TRBJ2-5,-,CASSATTGRGETQYF
TRBV5-1,TRBJ2-1,TRBD2,CASSPGLAGATSSYNEQFF
TRBV18,TRBJ2-7,-,CASSPLGGPYEQYF
TRBV5-1,TRBJ2-6,-,CASSLAGTFNVLTF
TRBV25-1,TRBJ2-4,TRBD1,CASSDGRGNGYIQYF
TRBV4-1,TRBJ1-4,-,CASSQQVSNEKLFF
TRBV7-7,TRBJ2-5,TRBD1,CASSRDSQETQYF
TRBV9,TRBJ2-2,-,CASSGGQRWNTGELFF
TRBV18,TRBJ2-2,-,CASSPRAQATGELFF
TRBV5-4,TRBJ1-6,TRBD1,CASSGGQGNSPLHF
TRBV7-2,TRBJ2-7,TRBD2,CASRHTREVGEQYF
TRBV18,TRBJ1-6,-,CASSPNTVRDSPLHF
TRBV5-4,TRBJ2-2,-,CASSWRPPGSGGELFF
TRBV29-1,TRBJ1-2,-,CSRRTGRGAYGYTF
TRBV11-2,TRBJ2-1,-,CASSYHSSYNEQFF
TRBV5-6,TRBJ2-1,-,CASSLGLPTRNEQFF
TRBV14,TRBJ1-2,-,CASSVDKSYGYTF
TRBV9,TRBJ2-5,TRBD1,CASSASGDRVRTQYF
TRBV2,TRBJ2-1,TRBD2,CASNFGGAGNEQFF